The 6 T cell receptor beta chains listed next were all sequenced from one sample in a study of T cell clonality in common variable immunodeficiency. Assay used: immunoSEQ multiplex PCR; TCRdb lists only in-frame clones, some missing. This sample has about 81,000 clones, each found more than once. The sequencing input was peripheral blood mononuclear cells. Receptors were obtained from a person aged 18-70 years in good health.

This clone was recorded many times. CDR3 region: CASSLKGNTEAFF. The CDR3 bases that were read are TGTGCCAGTAGTCTGAAAGGGAACACTGAA. J is TRBJ1-1 and V is TRBV19; D unresolved. Read sequence stops 3 residues before the CDR3 end, and the germline J gene provides the missing end. V was trimmed by 5 bases and J by 1 base, leaving 8 bases between them. CDR1 is LNHDA and CDR2 is SQIVND in the germline V gene (reference sequence). The CDR3 has 13 amino acids.

In the case of this clone: The CDR3 end lies 3 residues beyond the end of the read and is filled in from the germline J gene. The identical CDR3 is also encoded by other nucleotide sequences in the sample. The genes are TRBV18 and TRBJ2-7; D is ambiguous. This CDR3 region has 19 residues. The V gene lost 0 bases and the J gene lost 2 bases, with 23 bases spanning the gap. The germline gives CDR1 KGHSH, CDR2 LQKENI. The chain's CDR3 is CASSPPTEPGSETPYEQYF. The CDR3 DNA, read in part, is TGTGCCAGCTCACCACCCACAGAGCCAGGTTCTGAAACGCCCTACGAG.

This clone was counted at least ten times. The CDR3 end is not reached by the read, which stops 3 residues before it; the germline J gene fills it in. This chain links TRBV19 with TRBJ1-2, with TRBD1 as a possible D gene (6 bases). V was pared by 6 bases and J by 6 bases, with 20 bases between. Per the germline V gene, CDR1 is LNHDA and CDR2 is SQIVND (reference sequence). CDR3 length: 15 residues. CDR3 amino acids: CASSTPWAGAHGYTF. CDR3 DNA (partial): TGTGCCAGTAGCACCCCATGGGCGGGGGCGCATGGC.

This clone showed up many times. The observed sequence ends 3 residues before the CDR3 terminus, with the missing tail filled in from the germline J gene. The gene calls are TRBV5-1 and TRBJ2-2; maybe TRBD1 (5 bases). Germline V gene data show CDR1 as SGHRS and CDR2 as YFSETQ. V lost 4 bases and J lost 2, with 15 bases in between. The length of the CDR3 is 16 residues. The sequenced part of the CDR3 DNA is TGCGCCAGCAGCACGGAGATCAGGGATAACACCGGGGAG. Translating it yields CASSTEIRDNTGE. The complete CDR3 reads CASSTEIRDNTGELFF.

Many counts were recorded for this clone. The DNA ends 3 residues before the CDR3 does, and the rest of the CDR3 is filled in from the germline J gene. J is TRBJ2-2 and V is TRBV20-1; possible D gene TRBD2, 6 bases. The CDR3 is 15 residues long. Trimming removed 7 bases from V and 0 bases from J, with 15 bases in between. Germline V gene data show CDR1 as DFQATT and CDR2 as SNEGSKA (reference sequence). The CDR3 sequence is CSVAPRGPNTGELFF. The CDR3 DNA, read in part, is TGCAGTGTCGCCCCGCGGGGCCCGAACACCGGGGAG.

This clone was seen many times. Read sequence stops 3 residues before the CDR3 end, and the germline J gene provides the missing end. V and J are TRBV5-1 and TRBJ2-1; 10 nucleotides match TRBD2. V gave up 0 bases and J gave up 6 bases; unmatched junction bases: 6. This CDR3 spans 16 amino acids. Germline CDR1 is SGHRS and CDR2 is YFSETQ. The CDR3 bases that were read are TGCGCCAGCAGCTTGGGGGGGACTAGCGTAATCAATGAG. Amino acid sequence: CASSLGGTSVINE. The whole CDR3 sequence reads CASSLGGTSVINEQFF.